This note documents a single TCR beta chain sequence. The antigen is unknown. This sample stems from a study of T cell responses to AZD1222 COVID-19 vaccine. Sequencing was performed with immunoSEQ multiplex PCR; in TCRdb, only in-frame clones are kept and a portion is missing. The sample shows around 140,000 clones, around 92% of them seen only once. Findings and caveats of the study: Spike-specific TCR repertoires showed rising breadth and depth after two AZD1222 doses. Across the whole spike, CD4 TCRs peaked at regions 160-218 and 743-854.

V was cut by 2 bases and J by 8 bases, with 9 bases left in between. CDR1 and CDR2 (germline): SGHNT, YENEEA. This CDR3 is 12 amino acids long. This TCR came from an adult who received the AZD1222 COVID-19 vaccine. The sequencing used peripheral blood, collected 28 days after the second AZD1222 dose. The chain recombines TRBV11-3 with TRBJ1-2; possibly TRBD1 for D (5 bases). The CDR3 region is CASSLFGGGYTF. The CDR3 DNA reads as TGTGCCAGCAGCTTATTTGGGGGAGGCTACACCTTC.